This record looks at one T cell receptor beta chain sequence and its context. The antigen remains unidentified. Alopecia areata patients provided lesional scalp punch biopsies and peripheral blood. This specimen comes from a study of CD8+ T cells in alopecia areata. As for the study in general: For the treated group, dosing was oral tofacitinib at 5 to 10 mg twice daily. The duration of tofacitinib was 6 to 18 months, with 6 months off drug afterward.

General study results and limits: Clonality exceeded that of normal scalp in lesional scalp, most notably in alopecia totalis/universalis.

Following RNA extraction, reverse transcription yielded cDNA that acted as the sequencing template. TCRdb's table, derived via immunoSEQ multiplex PCR, lists solely in-frame clones and lacks some. The table includes approximately 63,000 clones, approximately 60% detected once. The sample consisted of CD8+ T cells sorted from blood, taken at week 0. The TCR originated in a human donor with alopecia areata.

The CDR3 nucleotides read TGTGCCAGCAGTGAAAGGAGGAGGGACTCCCTATCGGAGTTCTTC. It yields the protein CASSERRRDSLSEFF. The chain employs TRBV2 and TRBJ2-1; possibly TRBD2 for D (6 bases). This CDR3 region has 15 residues. CDR1 is SNHLY, CDR2 FYNNEI, per germline. Trimming pared 2 bases from V and 14 bases from J, leaving 22 bases between.